A single sample is the source of the 21 T cell receptor beta chains below, sequenced in a study of human T cells and chemical hapten exposure. TCRdb re-called the RACE reads through MiXCR, storing one row per CDR3 protein. The sample yields roughly 160,000 distinct CDR3 sequences, about 15% seen once. The time point was: patch test 1, 2 weeks after DPC sensitization. Treatment: therapeutic diphenylcyclopropenone sensitization with weekly scalp DPC. Sequencing was performed on whole blood, taken in connection with sensitization to the hapten diphenylcyclopropenone (DPC). The source is a woman under 40 with alopecia areata. Some clones in this sample may be carry-over from other donors' samples.

The chain uses TRBV30 and TRBJ1-4, with a tentative D call TRBD1 (6 bases). The CDR3 covers 15 residues. V lost 1 base, J lost 14 bases, and 23 bases lay in between. Germline loops: CDR1 GTSNPN, CDR2 SVGIG (reference sequence). DNA of the CDR3: TGTGCCTGGAGTGCGCGGGACCACCAGGGGAAAGGGCTGTTTTTT. It specifies CAWSARDHQGKGLFF.

Many counts were recorded for this clonotype. The chain carries TRBV29-1 and TRBJ2-3; no clear D gene. V lost 6 bases and J lost 3, with 7 bases in between. The germline V gene has CDR1 SQVTM and CDR2 ANQGSEA. The CDR3 sequence is 11 residues long. CDR3 bases: TGCAGCGTCGGCCTAACAGATACGCAGTATTTT. This sequence encodes CSVGLTDTQYF.

Ten or more counts support this clonotype. The chain is built from TRBV7-2 and TRBJ1-5; TRBD1 is a possible D gene (5 bases). Trimming shortened V by 3 bases and J by 15 bases, and 21 bases separated the two germline ends. CDR1 is SGHTA and CDR2 is FQGNSA in the germline V gene. This CDR3 spans 14 amino acids. The CDR3 sequence: CASSLGRQTQFRHF. CDR3 in DNA: TGTGCCAGCAGCTTGGGGCGACAGACCCAGTTCCGGCATTTT.

This clonotype occurred a few times. The chain recombines TRBV7-3 with TRBJ1-5; D uncertain. The ends were cut back, 3 bases at V and 5 bases at J, with 5 bases in the middle. The CDR3 is 12 amino acids. In germline, CDR1 is SGHTA, CDR2 FQGTGA. CDR3 in DNA: TGTGCCAGCAGCTTGAGGGATCAGCCCCAGCATTTT. Translated, it gives CASSLRDQPQHF.

This clonotype appeared a few times. The chain employs TRBV11-1 and TRBJ2-1; TRBD1 is a possible D gene (6 bases). The CDR3 loop spans 18 amino acids. V was cut by 5 bases and J by 4 bases, with 24 bases left in between. Germline loops: CDR1 SGHAT, CDR2 FQDESV (reference sequence). CDR3 protein: CASSGLGGRNLRYNEQFF. The CDR3 bases are TGTGCCAGCAGCGGGTTAGGGGGACGCAATCTTCGGTACAATGAGCAGTTCTTC.

The chain combines TRBV10-3 with TRBJ2-3, with TRBD2 matching 8 bases. J lost 5 bases, V lost 3 bases, and 7 bases had no gene match. The V gene's germline CDR1 is ENHRY and CDR2 SYGVKD. The CDR3 covers 15 residues. This CDR3 reads CAISDSREAGDTQYF. CDR3 bases: TGTGCCATCAGTGACTCGCGGGAGGCTGGAGATACGCAGTATTTT.

In its sample, this clonotype was seen a few times. The CDR3 region is CASSTLGLAGIQETQYF. In DNA, the CDR3 is TGTGCCAGCAGTACCCTCGGACTAGCGGGGATCCAAGAGACCCAGTACTTC. The chain is built from TRBV12-3 or TRBV12-4 and TRBJ2-5; 12 bases map to TRBD2. CDR3 length equals 17 residues. The trim removed 5 bases at V and 1 base at J, leaving 8 bases unmatched.

A few counts support this clonotype. This chain links TRBV20-1 with TRBJ2-7, with TRBD2 matching 11 bases. The CDR3 has 17 residues. J gave up 2 bases and V 3 bases, and 12 bases lay outside the gene matches. Per the germline V gene, CDR1 is DFQATT and CDR2 is SNEGSKA (reference sequence). The CDR3 loop reads CSASPRLATSGTYEQYF. CDR3 bases: TGCAGTGCTAGTCCCCGACTTGCGACTAGCGGGACCTACGAGCAGTACTTC.

This clonotype was observed a handful of times. The chain couples TRBV9 to TRBJ2-3; TRBD2 matches 10 bases. This CDR3 comprises 15 residues. Germline V gene data show CDR1 as SGDLS and CDR2 as YYNGEE. V was clipped by 5 bases and J by 3 bases; unmatched bases: 6. CDR3 region: CASRPTGLATDTQYF. The CDR3 coding sequence is TGTGCCAGCAGGCCCACGGGACTAGCGACAGATACGCAGTATTTT. The full variable domain, rest sourced from reference TRBV9 and TRBJ2-3, is DSGVTQTPKHLITATGQRVTLRCSPRSGDLSVYWYQQSLDQGLQFLIQYYNGEERAKGNILERFSAQQFPDLHSELNLSSLELGDSALYFCASRPTGLATDTQYFGPGTRLTVL.

This clonotype showed up many times. CDR3 nucleotide sequence: TGTGCCAGCAGCTTACCAGTTATGAACACTGAAGCTTTCTTT. Translating gives CASSLPVMNTEAFF. V usage is TRBV7-8 and J usage is TRBJ1-1; D is unresolved. Germline loops: CDR1 SGHVS, CDR2 FQNEAQ. This CDR3 has 14 amino acids. Trimming cost V 2 bases and J 0 bases, with 7 bases left between them.

This chain connects TRBV10-3 to TRBJ1-1; TRBD1 agrees at 10 bases. The germline gives CDR1 ENHRY, CDR2 SYGVKD. The CDR3 is 13 residues long. The J segment lost 5 bases and the V segment lost 7 bases, leaving 4 bases of the junction unmatched. The CDR3 reads CAITLDRGTEAFF. CDR3 DNA sequence: TGTGCCATCACCTTGGACAGGGGGACTGAAGCTTTCTTT.

This clonotype was picked up many times. This chain connects TRBV11-2 to TRBJ1-1; maybe TRBD1 (6 bases). The V and J ends lost 1 base and 5 bases respectively, with 26 bases between them. Germline loops: CDR1 SGHAT, CDR2 FQNNGV. This CDR3 spans 19 amino acids. CDR3 DNA: TGTGCCAGCAGCTTAGCAAGATGGGGGGACATGACGTTTCGGACTGAAGCTTTCTTT. Translated, it gives CASSLARWGDMTFRTEAFF.

This clonotype showed up just a few times. V gene TRBV6-5 combines with J gene TRBJ1-6; perhaps TRBD1 as D (5 bases). CDR3 length: 15 amino acids. The ends were cut back, 2 bases at V and 5 bases at J, with 10 bases in the middle. CDR1 and CDR2 from the germline V gene are MNHEY and SVGAGI. The CDR3 DNA reads TGTGCCAGCAGTTACGGGACGGTAGATAATTCACCCCTCCACTTT. Translating it yields CASSYGTVDNSPLHF.

The DNA of the CDR3 is TGTGCCAGCAGACAAAGCTCCTACAATGAGCAGTTCTTC. The encoded protein is CASRQSSYNEQFF. The chain has TRBV6-1 and TRBJ2-1; D gene ambiguous. The germline V gene has CDR1 MNHNS and CDR2 SASEGT. This CDR3 is built from 13 residues. V gave up 6 bases and J gave up 0 bases, with 6 bases separating them.

There are a few counts of this clonotype. CDR3 protein: CASSPPVPTPYGYTF. The CDR3 DNA is TGTGCCAGCTCACCACCGGTTCCCACCCCCTATGGCTACACCTTC. The chain recombines TRBV18 with TRBJ1-2; no clear D gene. Germline lookup yields CDR1 KGHSH and CDR2 LQKENI. The CDR3 runs to 15 residues. V was trimmed by 0 bases and J by 4 bases, leaving 12 bases between them.

The V call is TRBV6-2 or TRBV6-3, the J call TRBJ2-1, with 9 bases aligning to TRBD2. The CDR3 has 14 residues. Germline CDR1 is MNHEY and CDR2 is SVGEGT. Trimming cost V 8 bases and J 6 bases; bases outside gene matches: 8. CDR3 DNA: TGTGCCAGCGGGGTACGCGGGAGGGCCAATGAGCAGTTCTTC. It yields the protein CASGVRGRANEQFF.

This clonotype was recorded many times. This sequence joins TRBV15 and TRBJ2-1; TRBD2 aligns across 9 bases. Per the germline V gene, CDR1 is LNHNV and CDR2 is YYDKDF (reference sequence). This CDR3 is 15 amino acids long. V shed 5 bases and J 3 bases; nucleotides not matched to a gene: 5. CDR3 protein: CATSVERGDYNEQFF. CDR3 DNA: TGTGCCACCAGCGTCGAGCGGGGGGACTACAATGAGCAGTTCTTC.

Concerning this clonotype itself: This could be a read error, since a much larger clone is one nucleotide away. J is TRBJ2-1 and V is TRBV21-1; TRBD2 reflects the table's D call only, with no check against the DNA. TRBV21-1 is flagged as a pseudogene. The CDR3 is 19 amino acids. Written as DNA, the CDR3 is TGTGCCAGCAGCAAAAATCTCCGAGCTAGCGGCAAGTTAGGTAATGAGCAGTCCTTC. Protein: CASSKNLRASGKLGNEQSF.

This clonotype occurred many times. The J gene is TRBJ1-1, the V gene TRBV29-1; D unresolved. V was cut by 4 bases and J by 0 bases, with 9 bases left in between. The CDR3 has 13 amino acids. Germline CDR1 is SQVTM and CDR2 is ANQGSEA. CDR3 in amino acids: CSVVRTLNTEAFF. CDR3 DNA: TGCAGCGTTGTCCGGACCTTGAACACTGAAGCTTTCTTT.

The V call is TRBV3-1, the J call TRBJ2-2; the D gene is possibly TRBD2 (6 bases). The CDR3 covers 13 residues. CDR1 and CDR2 from the germline V gene are LGHDT and YNNKEL (reference sequence). V gave up 3 bases and J gave up 7 bases, with 9 bases separating them. Here the CDR3 DNA reads TGTGCCAGCAGCCAGGCCGGGGGCGGGGAGCTGTTTTTT. It is translated as CASSQAGGGELFF.

This clonotype was seen a single time. The CDR3: CASRHRGPTLRYQETQYF. DNA for the CDR3: TGTGCCAGCAGACACAGGGGTCCCACACTCCGTTACCAAGAGACCCAGTACTTC. The rearrangement uses TRBV28 and TRBJ2-5, with 7 positions matching TRBD1. Germline V gene sequence: CDR1 MDHEN, CDR2 SYDVKM. The CDR3 totals 18 residues. Trimming at V came to 6 bases and at J to 0 bases, leaving 16 bases not matched to a gene.